This T cell receptor beta chain was observed in a study of cytomegalovirus exposure and HLA in healthy donors (dated by TCRdb to about 2017). Describing the broader study: In an earlier analysis of roughly 500 of the donors, 276 Gb of sequence data and just under 120 million unique TCR beta sequences from 180 million or so T cells were reported. Roughly 300 gigabases of sequencing data and roughly 90 million unique TCR sequences were included in an early release covering about 600 HLA-typed donors. The genetic ancestry cluster associated with self-reported Caucasian donors included roughly four fifths of the roughly 390 genotyped donors. The study aimed to test whether cataloging public T cell receptors could reveal signatures of past pathogen exposure. Using immunosequencing, the study profiled T cell repertoires from 500 to 800 subjects and related those repertoires to cytomegalovirus serostatus. In addition to the first cohort of 666 subjects, a separate validation cohort of 130 or so different subjects was used. The study combined high-throughput TCR immunosequencing, statistical association of individual TCRs with disease status, and machine learning to predict cytomegalovirus infection status. In a later analysis, previously published TCR beta repertoires from 666 donors were re-analyzed and high-resolution HLA genotyping was added so that TCR occurrence patterns could be studied. Rather than using new phenotypic data, the later analysis identified candidate immune exposures from TCR beta sequences and from how often those sequences occurred across donors. To decide whether each TCR beta V gene segment behaved as functional or pseudogenic, an earlier analysis of some 600 of the donors relied on high-throughput TCR beta sequencing. Alongside the repertoire data, information on donor age, sex, ethnicity and CMV serostatus was compiled. Genome-wide SNP genotypes for about 60% of the roughly 670 donors were used in a later genetic analysis, which treated that subset as a discovery cohort. All discovery cohort repertoires had been generated on a single sequencing platform. Class I and class II HLA loci were covered by the typing at four-digit resolution. The number of typed donors differed by locus: about 620-640 for A, B, C, DRB1 and DQB1; 500 to 550 for DQA1; over 600 for DPA1; and roughly 470 for DPB1. Roughly 5 DR-DQ haplotypes were handled as single units for association and clustering, since linkage in the cohort was strong. Among 398 genotyped donors of the cohort, an average of about 240,000 unique TCR beta nucleotide sequences were sequenced per donor, around a sixth of them non-productive. Broad study findings and their caveats: In a later genetic analysis, a missense DCLRE1C variant was associated with V-gene and J-gene trimming of TCR beta chains, and the association was replicated in an independent cohort. Some IMGT-functional V segments, including TRBV6-2 and TRBV6-3, could not be distinguished by the 87-base-pair reads and were therefore excluded. A later analysis associated 16,951 TCR beta sequences with specific HLA alleles at a false discovery rate of 0.05. A cluster of highly shared sequence variants was judged likely to represent a technical artifact of the sequencing pipeline. The study listed approximately 160 TCR beta chains as associated with cytomegalovirus. Immune exposure information for the cohort was limited to CMV serostatus. Correlated functional status among segregating V segments might be attributable to linkage disequilibrium, but an unknown experimental factor could not be ruled out. Broadly in line with IMGT annotations, most TCR beta V segments showed up in productive rearrangements about 87% or about 30% of the time in an earlier analysis of several hundred of the donors. In a later analysis, several top co-occurrence clusters were reported to appear linked to parvovirus B19, influenza, CMV and Epstein-Barr virus. According to a later analysis, TCR association rates differed among HLA loci, with DRB1 alleles showing the most associated TCRs and HLA-C alleles showing the fewest. The authors suggested that the approach could potentially be generalized to other disease states and immunological phenotypes. Because HLA typing was unavailable for some donors at each locus, only the typed subset was used in association tests. A later analysis found that most CMV-associated TCR beta chains appeared HLA-restricted, with HLA associations seemingly driven largely by CMV exposure. In vitro tests confirmed that a few of the cytomegalovirus-associated TCR beta chains recognize cytomegalovirus antigens. Across donors, most TCR sequences were observed very rarely, whereas some public TCRs were present in many individuals. Presence/absence analyses assumed roughly uniform sequencing depth across donors, an assumption that may not hold. When HLA alleles, especially DR and DQ, strongly co-occurred, TCR associations were difficult to assign to individual alleles. The classifier was reported to diagnose cytomegalovirus status with high specificity and sensitivity in both the original cohort and the validation cohort. This cohort had only TCR beta chains sequenced, and the lack of alpha or paired-chain data limited which features could be detected. Compared with equally common non-associated chains, HLA-associated TCR beta chains in a later analysis were more clonally expanded and had lower generation probabilities. Because counts were too low, roughly 18 rarely observed V segments, including chromosome 9 orphons, were left out of the earlier analysis of some 640 of the donors. A further reported finding was that TCR beta sequences accurately predicted the HLA-A and HLA-B alleles for most subjects in the first cohort. Compared with the approximately 700-donor mean, donors in an Asian-associated ancestry cluster had fewer N-insertions in productive TCRs, according to a later genetic analysis.

Comments on this clone: The antigen it binds to is not known. Base-call qualities are not available, and no considerably larger clone is one nucleotide away.

The library was prepared using the immunoSEQ multiplex PCR assay. For the multiplex PCR, a mixture combining 60 forward primers for TCR Vbeta segments and 13 reverse primers for TCR Jbeta segments was used. A multiplex PCR assay on genomic DNA amplified the CDR3 region of rearranged TCR beta genes. The amplified TCR beta libraries were sequenced on the Illumina HiSeq System as 87-base-pair reads. The published analysis was carried out like this. A later analysis counted around 72 million unique TCR beta chains across the 666 repertoires, and around 12 million of these chains were shared by at least two donors. A nearest-neighbor algorithm error-corrected the raw reads and collapsed the reads into unique sequences, merging closely related sequences to remove PCR and sequencing errors. Alignment of CDR3 sequences to IMGT reference sequences was used to assign V, D and J gene segments. For a sequence to be retained, a match of at least six nucleotides to both a V gene segment and a J gene segment was required. A rearrangement counted as productive if the CDR3 had no stop codons and remained in frame with V and J, and every other rearrangement counted as non-productive. CDR3 was defined according to IMGT convention as the region running from the second conserved V-encoded cysteine to the conserved J-encoded phenylalanine. The earlier analysis of some 600 of the donors excluded sequences that lacked an unambiguous match to a single V gene segment. In an earlier analysis of about 590 of the donors, a V segment was called functional when productive rearrangements were above 56.7%, and segregating when the standard deviation between donors exceeded 5%. A statistical classification framework was developed to diagnose cytomegalovirus status using the catalog of TCR beta chain sequences. A later analysis assigned V and J genes by comparing TCR nucleotide sequences with IMGT/GENE-DB human TR gene sequences. In a later analysis, CDR3 sequences and most-parsimonious VDJ recombination scenarios were assigned using the TCRdist pipeline. In a later analysis, each TCR beta chain was defined by its CDR3 amino acid sequence together with its V-gene family, and reads without a unique V-gene family were excluded. A later analysis removed 500 to 650 highly shared, low-generation-probability nucleotide sequences to deal with suspected cross-contamination and a sequencing artifact. In a later analysis, a clonal expansion index for each public chain was calculated from normalized within-repertoire ranks of inferred template counts. Generation probabilities in a later analysis came from a VDJ recombination model fitted to out-of-frame rearrangements, and those results were checked against IGoR. Hypergeometric tests were used in a later analysis to score TCR-TCR, TCR-HLA and TCR-CMV co-occurrence, with a repertoire-size bias correction applied to the TCR pairs. A later analysis estimated false discovery rates by permuting HLA or CMV assignments 20 times. In a later analysis, co-occurring TCRs were grouped using DBSCAN, with TCRdist sequence similarity added in when clustering inside HLA-allele-positive subsets. Repertoires with fewer than 30,000 or more than 120,000 public chains were left out of co-occurrence clustering, as were five repertoires with anomalous nucleotide sharing. Sourced from immuneACCESS, this table was stored by TCRdb with only in-frame sequences that have V and J called. A share of the clones is absent; for the studies checked, an unresolved V gene accounts for under half, and the remainder has no known explanation. V, J and clone size were drawn from that table, and D and trimming were deduced from the DNA. The sample table contains 200,000 to 250,000 clones; only one count was recorded for approximately 78% of them. The ten largest clones take up 2.9% of the sample.

The CDR3 runs 16 amino acids, cysteine and phenylalanine included. The kept DNA is CDR3 alone, 48 bases in frame from the first base. V lost 5 bases and J lost 4 bases, and the count of bases not matched to a germline gene is 8. The germline V gene specifies SGHTA as CDR1 and FQGNSA as CDR2. In total, just over 650 healthy bone marrow donors made up the cohort. All cohort members were sampled while nominally healthy, although unrecorded immune exposures were likely present. The donor was CMV seronegative and was included in the group of approximately 350 seronegative cohort members. Each donor provided a peripheral blood sample, and peripheral blood mononuclear cells were used for TCR beta sequencing. The Qiagen DNeasy Blood Extraction Kit was used to extract genomic DNA from the blood cell samples.

The chain employs TRBV7-2 and TRBJ2-5, with TRBD1 matching 12 junction bases. Sequences were obtained from PBMCs. The TCR sequence derives from a man under 40 in good health and CMV-seronegative. The CDR3 loop reads CASSTGDRGRRETQYF. The bases read TGTGCCAGCAGCACCGGGGACAGGGGGCGCCGAGAGACCCAGTACTTC.